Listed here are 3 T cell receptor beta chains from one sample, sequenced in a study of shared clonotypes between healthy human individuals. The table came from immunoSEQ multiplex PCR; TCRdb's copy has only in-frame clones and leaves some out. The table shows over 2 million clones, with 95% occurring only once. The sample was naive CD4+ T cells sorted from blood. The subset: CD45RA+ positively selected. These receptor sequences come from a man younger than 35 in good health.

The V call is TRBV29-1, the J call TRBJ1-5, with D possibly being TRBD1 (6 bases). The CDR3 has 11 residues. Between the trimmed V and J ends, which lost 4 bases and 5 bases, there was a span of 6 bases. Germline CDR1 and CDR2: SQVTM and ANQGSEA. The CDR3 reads CSVGTDQPQHF. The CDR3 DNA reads TGCAGCGTTGGGACAGATCAGCCCCAGCATTTT.

For the CDR3, the DNA is TGCGCCAGCAGCCCTCGGACAGCAATCTACGAGCAGTACTTC. Translation: CASSPRTAIYEQYF. J is TRBJ2-7 and V is TRBV4-1, with TRBD1 as a possible D gene (6 bases). Trimming pared 4 bases from V and 3 bases from J, leaving 13 bases between. CDR3 length: 14 residues. Germline values: CDR1 MGHRA, CDR2 YSYEKL.

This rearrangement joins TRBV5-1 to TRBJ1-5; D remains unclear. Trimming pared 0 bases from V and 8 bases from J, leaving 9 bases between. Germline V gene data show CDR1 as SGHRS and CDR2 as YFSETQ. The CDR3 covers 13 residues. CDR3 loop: CASSLGRYEPQHF. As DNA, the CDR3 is TGCGCCAGCAGCTTGGGGAGGTATGAGCCCCAGCATTTT.